Following are 28 T cell receptor beta chains from one sample sequenced in a study of OX40 agonist ivuxolimab in advanced cancers. Profiling relied on immunoSEQ multiplex PCR, and the TCRdb table lists in-frame clones only, not all of them. Of some 39,000 clones listed, about nine tenths are singletons. This specimen was CD4+ or CD8+ T cells sorted from blood, taken in a trial of the OX40 agonist ivuxolimab. The receptors come from an adult with an advanced solid tumor such as melanoma, head and neck, liver or kidney cancer.

The chain combines TRBV6-1 with TRBJ2-7; 7 bases agree with TRBD1. CDR1 and CDR2 (germline): MNHNS, SASEGT. Unmatched junction bases numbered 8, after V lost 7 bases and J lost 2 bases. This CDR3 has 14 amino acids. The CDR3 protein is CASKTGTDTYEQYF. The CDR3 nucleotides are TGTGCCAGCAAAACCGGGACAGACACCTACGAGCAGTACTTC.

A few counts support this clone. The rearrangement uses TRBV28 and TRBJ2-7; TRBD2 matches 8 bases. There are 14 residues in the CDR3. J was trimmed by 3 bases and V by 5 bases; bases with no gene match: 6. CDR1 is MDHEN and CDR2 is SYDVKM in the germline V gene. CDR3 loop: CASSTGTSGYEQYF. The CDR3 region has the DNA TGTGCCAGCAGTACAGGGACTAGTGGCTACGAGCAGTACTTC.

The chain is built from TRBV7-8 and TRBJ1-5; TRBD1 might be the D (5 bases). Per the germline V gene, CDR1 is SGHVS and CDR2 is FQNEAQ. V was pared by 5 bases and J by 6 bases, with 11 bases between. The CDR3 length is 13 residues. CDR3 DNA: TGTGCCAGCAGCCGGGACGTTGGTCAGCCCCAGCATTTT. Its translation is CASSRDVGQPQHF.

V and J are TRBV6-1 and TRBJ2-7; 7 bases are a match to TRBD1. Trimming removed 9 bases from V and 0 bases from J; junction bases left unmatched: 8. Germline CDR1 MNHNS, CDR2 SASEGT. The CDR3 is 14 amino acids. CDR3 sequence: CASVETGSSYEQYF. CDR3 coding DNA: TGTGCCAGTGTCGAGACAGGGAGCTCCTACGAGCAGTACTTC.

This rearrangement joins TRBV6-5 to TRBJ2-7, with D unclear. This CDR3 contains 13 residues. The V end lost 4 bases, the J end lost 3 bases, and 10 bases lay between the germline ends. The germline gives CDR1 MNHEY, CDR2 SVGAGI. CDR3 sequence reads: CASSSPDRYEQYF. Here the CDR3 DNA reads TGTGCCAGCAGTTCCCCGGACCGCTACGAGCAGTACTTC.

The chain uses TRBV7-3 and TRBJ2-7; 7 nucleotides match TRBD1. CDR1 and CDR2 (germline): SGHTA, FQGTGA. The CDR3 contains 14 residues. Germline trimming cut 2 bases from V and 2 bases from J; bases unmatched to any gene: 3. CDR3 residues: CASSLGTAPYEQYF. In nucleotides, the CDR3 is TGTGCCAGCAGCTTAGGGACAGCCCCCTACGAGCAGTACTTC.

The rearrangement uses TRBV11-3 and TRBJ2-3; the D is unclear. The CDR3 runs to 12 residues. Germline CDR1 SGHNT, CDR2 YENEEA. Trimming took off 4 bases at V and 3 bases at J, with 5 bases between the two ends. For the CDR3, the DNA is TGTGCCAGCAGCTCCAGGACAGATACGCAGTATTTT. It translates to CASSSRTDTQYF. The entire variable domain, with the rest obtained from reference TRBV11-3 and TRBJ2-3, is as follows: EAGVVQSPRYKIIEKKQPVAFWCNPISGHNTLYWYLQNLGQGPELLIRYENEEAVDDSQLPKDRFSAERLKGVDSTLKIQPAELGDSAVYLCASSSRTDTQYFGPGTRLTVL.

This clone was recorded a few times. At the DNA level, this CDR3 is encoded by other sequences in the same sample as well. The rearrangement links TRBV5-1 to TRBJ2-3; a possible D gene is TRBD2 (6 bases). The CDR3 length is 14 residues. Trimming removed 2 bases from V and 0 bases from J, with 7 bases in between. In germline, CDR1 is SGHRS, CDR2 YFSETQ. CDR3 sequence reads: CASSLGTSTDTQYF. The CDR3, as DNA: TGCGCCAGCAGCTTAGGGACTAGCACAGATACGCAGTATTTT.

The chain recombines TRBV29-1 with TRBJ2-7; D is perhaps TRBD2 (6 bases). CDR3 length: 15 residues. Trimming left V 4 bases short and J 1 base short, with 17 bases between. Germline V CDR1 and CDR2: SQVTM, ANQGSEA. CDR3 loop: CSVGGLLADSYEQYF. In nucleotides, the CDR3 is TGCAGCGTTGGCGGCCTATTAGCGGATTCCTACGAGCAGTACTTC.

This rearrangement joins TRBV2 to TRBJ2-3; TRBD1 aligns across 8 bases. The CDR3 totals 14 residues. The V and J ends lost 9 bases and 5 bases, in that order; junction bases with no gene match: 10. From germline, CDR1 is SNHLY and CDR2 FYNNEI. In DNA form, the CDR3 reads TGTGCCAGGCTCGACAGGGGTAGGGGAGATACGCAGTATTTT. Its translation is CARLDRGRGDTQYF.

The rearrangement links TRBV6-6 to TRBJ2-6; D gene unclear. CDR1 is MNHNY, CDR2 SVGAGI, per germline (reference sequence). Trimming took off 5 bases at V and 1 base at J, with 9 bases between the two ends. The CDR3 length is 15 residues. The CDR3, as DNA: TGTGCCAGCAGTCTACCCACTTCTGGGGCCAACGTCCTGACTTTC. This codes for CASSLPTSGANVLTF.

A few counts support this clone. The V gene is TRBV6-1, the J gene TRBJ2-7, with 8 nucleotides matching TRBD2. Germline CDR1 MNHNS, CDR2 SASEGT. The ends lost 3 bases at V and 3 bases at J; junction bases unmatched: 13. The CDR3 totals 17 residues. DNA for the CDR3: TGTGCCAGCAGTGACCCCGGGGGAGCGGGAGCCCTCTACGAGCAGTACTTC. This sequence encodes CASSDPGGAGALYEQYF.

This chain joins TRBV18 and TRBJ2-5; D gene ambiguous. The CDR3 sequence is 14 residues long. The V gene lost 3 bases and the J gene lost 4 bases, with 12 bases spanning the gap. Germline lookup yields CDR1 KGHSH and CDR2 LQKENI. This CDR3 reads CASSPLETGETQYF. In nucleotides, the CDR3 is TGTGCCAGCTCACCGTTGGAGACGGGAGAGACCCAGTACTTC.

The chain combines TRBV5-1 with TRBJ1-5; D is possibly TRBD1 (5 bases). CDR3 length: 14 residues. Trimming stripped 0 bases from V and 5 bases from J, with 9 bases between. Germline V gene data show CDR1 as SGHRS and CDR2 as YFSETQ. CDR3 residues: CASSLEGFDQPQHF. The DNA of the CDR3 is TGCGCCAGCAGCTTGGAGGGGTTTGATCAGCCCCAGCATTTT.

The chain carries TRBV19 and TRBJ2-1, with 9 bases that match TRBD2. The J segment lost 8 bases and the V segment lost 5 bases, leaving 13 bases of the junction unmatched. This CDR3 has 16 amino acids. Per the germline V gene, CDR1 is LNHDA and CDR2 is SQIVND (reference sequence). The CDR3 sequence is CASSWPGLASSYEQFF. CDR3 sequence (DNA): TGTGCCAGTAGTTGGCCCGGACTAGCGAGTAGCTATGAGCAGTTCTTC.

The chain links TRBV18 to TRBJ2-7, with 10 nucleotides matching TRBD1. Trimming removed 0 bases from V and 4 bases from J; junction bases left unmatched: 9. The CDR3 is made up of 17 amino acids. In germline, CDR1 is KGHSH, CDR2 LQKENI. The CDR3 coding sequence is TGTGCCAGCTCACCACCGACAGGGGGCAGGCAGCATTACGAGCAGTACTTC. Residues: CASSPPTGGRQHYEQYF.

The chain has TRBV19 and TRBJ1-1; 10 nucleotides agree with TRBD1. The CDR3 consists of 16 residues. The J segment lost 1 base and the V segment lost 6 bases, leaving 8 bases of the junction unmatched. Looked up from germline, CDR1 is LNHDA and CDR2 is SQIVND (reference sequence). The CDR3 bases are TGTGCCAGTAGAAGGGACAGGGGCTCTTCGAACACTGAAGCTTTCTTT. It encodes CASRRDRGSSNTEAFF.

The genes are TRBV6-1 and TRBJ2-7; 7 bases map to TRBD2. The CDR3 extends over 15 amino acids. The V gene end was trimmed by 1 base and the J gene end by 3 bases; junction bases not matched to a gene: 6. Germline CDR1 and CDR2: MNHNS and SASEGT. The CDR3 coding sequence is TGTGCCAGCAGTGAAGGGGAGGGTAGCTTCTACGAGCAGTACTTC. This gives the protein CASSEGEGSFYEQYF.

This chain connects TRBV2 to TRBJ2-5; 8 nucleotides agree with TRBD2. Per the germline V gene, CDR1 is SNHLY and CDR2 is FYNNEI. This CDR3 comprises 15 residues. With 6 bases clipped from V and 5 bases from J, the junction kept 11 bases outside the gene matches. The CDR3 coding sequence is TGTGCCAGCAGGCAAGCGGGAGAGCTTGGCGAGACCCAGTACTTC. Translating it yields CASRQAGELGETQYF.

This clone has a single count. This chain uses TRBV29-1 with TRBJ1-2, with D perhaps matching TRBD1 (5 bases). Germline V CDR1 and CDR2: SQVTM, ANQGSEA. V dropped 8 bases and J dropped 8 bases, with 18 bases sitting between them. This CDR3 region has 12 residues. The CDR3 DNA follows: TGCAGCACCCGGACACTCGAGCGGGGCTACACCTTC. The encoded protein is CSTRTLERGYTF.

This clone was recorded only once. The chain links TRBV27 to TRBJ2-5; D remains ambiguous. The length of the CDR3 is 14 residues. Per germline, CDR1 MNHEY and CDR2 SMNVEV (reference sequence). Trimming took off 2 bases at V and 6 bases at J, with 13 bases between the two ends. The CDR3 sequence: CASSLGLQLQTQYF. CDR3 nucleotides: TGTGCCAGCAGTTTAGGCCTACAGCTGCAGACCCAGTACTTC.

The chain carries TRBV5-7 and TRBJ2-5; 7 bases match TRBD2. TRBV5-7 is designated an ORF whose function remains uncertain. V gave up 0 bases and J gave up 0 bases; unmatched junction bases: 8. The length of the CDR3 is 17 residues. CDR3 sequence: CASSLEGAGIYQETQYF. The CDR3 DNA reads TGTGCCAGCAGCTTGGAGGGAGCGGGGATTTACCAAGAGACCCAGTACTTC.

J is TRBJ2-7 and V is TRBV4-2; D tentatively reads TRBD1 or TRBD2 (5 bases each). There are 14 residues in the CDR3. Germline V gives CDR1 LGHNA, CDR2 YNFKEQ. Trimming shortened V by 2 bases and J by 3 bases, and 11 bases separated the two germline ends. This CDR3 reads CASSQFGGNYEQYF. CDR3 DNA sequence: TGTGCCAGCAGCCAATTTGGGGGAAACTACGAGCAGTACTTC.

This clone was seen more than once but under ten times. The genes are TRBV6-1 and TRBJ2-3; D possibly corresponds to TRBD1 (5 bases). This CDR3 has 13 amino acids. With 6 bases removed from V and 5 bases from J, the gap between germline ends came to 12 bases. Germline V gene sequence: CDR1 MNHNS, CDR2 SASEGT. The CDR3: CASRPDSRDTQYF. The CDR3 DNA reads TGTGCCAGCAGGCCCGACAGCCGAGATACGCAGTATTTT.

The chain links TRBV7-3 to TRBJ2-1; 11 bases map to TRBD2. Germline CDR1 is SGHTA and CDR2 is FQGTGA. The CDR3 length is 19 residues. Germline trimming cut 0 bases from V and 7 bases from J; bases unmatched to any gene: 14. As DNA, the CDR3 is TGTGCCAGCAGCTTAACCCTAACCCTCACTAGCGGGAGCATGAATGAGCAGTTCTTC. Encoded protein: CASSLTLTLTSGSMNEQFF.

CDR3 nucleotides: TGTGCCACCAGCAGAGAGGGGGGCCCAGCGAACACCGGGGAGCTGTTTTTT. Its translation is CATSREGGPANTGELFF. The chain recombines TRBV15 with TRBJ2-2; the D gene could be TRBD1 or TRBD2 (6 bases each). The CDR3 spans 17 residues. The germline gives CDR1 LNHNV, CDR2 YYDKDF (reference sequence). Deletions cut 0 bases from V and 0 bases from J, with 11 bases between.

The V and J genes are TRBV2 and TRBJ1-4; D uncertain. Germline CDR1 reads SNHLY; CDR2 reads FYNNEI. The V end was cut by 5 bases, the J end by 8 bases, with 21 bases between. The CDR3 covers 16 residues. The CDR3 DNA reads as TGTGCCAGCAGTATGGACGGGGATGGGCGGGCCGAAAAACTGTTTTTT. This gives the protein CASSMDGDGRAEKLFF.

V is TRBV7-8 and J is TRBJ1-4; the match to TRBD1 covers 8 bases. CDR1 SGHVS and CDR2 FQNEAQ come from the germline V gene. After removal of 1 base from V and 8 bases from J, the junction contained 12 bases not matched to a gene. This CDR3 has 17 amino acids. The CDR3 is CASSLERLQGAGEKLFF. The CDR3 region has the DNA TGTGCCAGCAGCTTAGAGAGGTTGCAGGGGGCGGGAGAAAAACTGTTTTTT.